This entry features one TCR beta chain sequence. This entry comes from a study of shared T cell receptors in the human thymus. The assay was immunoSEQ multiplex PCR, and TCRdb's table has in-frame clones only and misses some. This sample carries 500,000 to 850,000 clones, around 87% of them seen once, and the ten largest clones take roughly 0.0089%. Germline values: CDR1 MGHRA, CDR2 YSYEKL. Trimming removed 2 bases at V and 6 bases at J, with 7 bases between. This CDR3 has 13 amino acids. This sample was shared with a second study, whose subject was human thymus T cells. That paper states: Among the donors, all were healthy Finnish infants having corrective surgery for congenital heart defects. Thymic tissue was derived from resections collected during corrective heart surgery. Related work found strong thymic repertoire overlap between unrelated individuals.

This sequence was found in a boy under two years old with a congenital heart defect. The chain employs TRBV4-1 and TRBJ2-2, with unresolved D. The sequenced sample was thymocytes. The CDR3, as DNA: TGCGCCAGCAGCCAACGAGGATCCGGGGAGCTGTTTTTT. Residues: CASSQRGSGELFF.